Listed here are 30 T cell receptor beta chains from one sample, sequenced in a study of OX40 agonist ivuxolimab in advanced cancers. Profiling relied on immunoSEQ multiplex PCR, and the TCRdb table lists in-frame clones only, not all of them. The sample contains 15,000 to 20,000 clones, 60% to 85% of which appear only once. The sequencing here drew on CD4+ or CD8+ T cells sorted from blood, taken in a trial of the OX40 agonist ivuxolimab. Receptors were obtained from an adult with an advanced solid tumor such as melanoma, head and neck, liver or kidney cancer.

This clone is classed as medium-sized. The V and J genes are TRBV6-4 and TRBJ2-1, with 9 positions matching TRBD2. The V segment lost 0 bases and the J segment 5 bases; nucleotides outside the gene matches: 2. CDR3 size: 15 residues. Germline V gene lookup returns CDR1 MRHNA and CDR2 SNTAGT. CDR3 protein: CASSDSRGGHNEQFF. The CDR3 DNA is TGTGCCAGCAGTGACTCGCGGGGGGGCCACAATGAGCAGTTCTTC.

In nucleotides, the CDR3 is TGTGCCAGCAGCATCGGACAGGGGGCCGTTGGCGAAAAACTGTTTTTT. This translates into CASSIGQGAVGEKLFF. The chain uses TRBV11-2 and TRBJ1-4; 11 bases agree with TRBD1. J was trimmed by 8 bases and V by 5 bases; bases with no gene match: 10. The V gene's germline CDR1 is SGHAT and CDR2 FQNNGV. The CDR3 runs to 16 residues. Full variable domain (rest looked up from reference TRBV11-2 and TRBJ1-4): EAGVAQSPRYKIIEKRQSVAFWCNPISGHATLYWYQQILGQGPKLLIQFQNNGVVDDSQLPKDRFSAERLKGVDSTLKIQPAKLEDSAVYLCASSIGQGAVGEKLFFGSGTQLSVL.

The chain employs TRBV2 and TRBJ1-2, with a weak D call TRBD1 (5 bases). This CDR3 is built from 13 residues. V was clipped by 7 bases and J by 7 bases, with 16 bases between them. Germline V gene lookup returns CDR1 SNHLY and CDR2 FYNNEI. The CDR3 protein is CASIYGGQGGYTF. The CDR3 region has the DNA TGTGCCAGCATCTACGGCGGGCAGGGTGGCTACACCTTC.

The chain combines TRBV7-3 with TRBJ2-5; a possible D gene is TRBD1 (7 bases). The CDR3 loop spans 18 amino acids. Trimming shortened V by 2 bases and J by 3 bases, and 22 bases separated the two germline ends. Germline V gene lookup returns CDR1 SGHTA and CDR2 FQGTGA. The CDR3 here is CASSLEGSGGPGEETQYF. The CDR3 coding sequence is TGTGCCAGCAGCTTAGAGGGCTCAGGGGGGCCGGGAGAAGAGACCCAGTACTTC.

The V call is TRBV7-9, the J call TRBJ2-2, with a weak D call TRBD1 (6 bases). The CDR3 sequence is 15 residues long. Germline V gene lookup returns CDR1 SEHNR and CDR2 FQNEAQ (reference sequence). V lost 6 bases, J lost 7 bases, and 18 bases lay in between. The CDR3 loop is CASSPWTETDGELFF. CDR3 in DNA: TGTGCCAGCAGTCCTTGGACAGAGACTGACGGGGAGCTGTTTTTT.

The CDR3 DNA follows: TGTGCCAGCAGTTTGAATAGCGGGAGGTACTACGTGGAGCAGTACTTC. Translation gives CASSLNSGRYYVEQYF. J is TRBJ2-7 and V is TRBV28, with 10 bases lining up with TRBD2. In germline, CDR1 is MDHEN, CDR2 SYDVKM. Trimming cost V 3 bases and J 7 bases; bases outside gene matches: 12. The CDR3 is 16 residues long.

The DNA of the CDR3 is TGTGCCAGCAGCTTGGCCAGGGGTAATTCACCCCTCCACTTT. Translation: CASSLARGNSPLHF. The V and J genes are TRBV5-6 and TRBJ1-6; D might be TRBD1 (6 bases). V was pared by 0 bases and J by 6 bases, with 7 bases between. This CDR3 has 14 residues. Germline V gives CDR1 SGHDT, CDR2 YYEEEE. The full variable domain, completed using reference TRBV5-6 and TRBJ1-6, is DAGVTQSPTHLIKTRGQQVTLRCSPKSGHDTVSWYQQALGQGPQFIFQYYEEEERQRGNFPDRFSGHQFPNYSSELNVNALLLGDSALYLCASSLARGNSPLHFGNGTRLTVT.

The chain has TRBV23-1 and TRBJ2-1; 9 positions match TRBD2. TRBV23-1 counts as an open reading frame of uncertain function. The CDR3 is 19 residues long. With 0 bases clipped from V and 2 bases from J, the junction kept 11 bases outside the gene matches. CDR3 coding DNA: TGCGCCAGCAGTCAATCGTTGCGGCGGGAGGGCCCCACCTACAATGAGCAGTTCTTC. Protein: CASSQSLRREGPTYNEQFF.

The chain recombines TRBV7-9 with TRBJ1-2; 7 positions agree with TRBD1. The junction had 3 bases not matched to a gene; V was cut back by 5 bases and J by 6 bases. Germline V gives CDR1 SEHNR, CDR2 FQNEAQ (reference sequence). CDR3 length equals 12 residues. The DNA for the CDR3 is TGTGCCAGCAGCAAGGACAGGCATGGCTACACCTTC. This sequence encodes CASSKDRHGYTF.

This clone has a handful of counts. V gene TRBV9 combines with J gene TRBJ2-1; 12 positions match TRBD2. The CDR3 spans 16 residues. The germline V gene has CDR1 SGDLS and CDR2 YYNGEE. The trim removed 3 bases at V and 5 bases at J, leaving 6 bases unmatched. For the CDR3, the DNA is TGTGCCAGCAGCGACAGGACTAGCGGGACCAACAATGAGCAGTTCTTC. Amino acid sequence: CASSDRTSGTNNEQFF.

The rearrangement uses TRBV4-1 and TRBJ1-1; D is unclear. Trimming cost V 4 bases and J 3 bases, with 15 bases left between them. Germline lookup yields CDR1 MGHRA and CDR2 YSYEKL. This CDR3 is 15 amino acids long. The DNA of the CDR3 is TGCGCCAGCAGCCCAGAGGACGGAATCGACACTGAAGCTTTCTTT. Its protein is CASSPEDGIDTEAFF.

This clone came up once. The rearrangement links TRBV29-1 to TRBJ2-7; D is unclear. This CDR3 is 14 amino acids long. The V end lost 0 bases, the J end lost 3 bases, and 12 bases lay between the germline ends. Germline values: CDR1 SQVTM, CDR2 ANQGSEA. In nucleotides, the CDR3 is TGCAGCGTTGAAGATCCCGGACCGAGCTACGAGCAGTACTTC. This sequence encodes CSVEDPGPSYEQYF.

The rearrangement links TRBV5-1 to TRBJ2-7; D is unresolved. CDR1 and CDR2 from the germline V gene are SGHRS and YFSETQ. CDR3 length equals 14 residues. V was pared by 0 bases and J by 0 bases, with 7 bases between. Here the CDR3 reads CASSLGPSSYEQYF. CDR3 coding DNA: TGCGCCAGCAGCTTGGGACCGAGCTCCTACGAGCAGTACTTC.

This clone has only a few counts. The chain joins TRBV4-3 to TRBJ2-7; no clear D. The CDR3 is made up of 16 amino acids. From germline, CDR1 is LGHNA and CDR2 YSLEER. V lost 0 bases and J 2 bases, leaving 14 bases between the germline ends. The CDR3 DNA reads TGCGCCAGCAGCCAAGATCTGGCCGGAAATGCCTACGAGCAGTACTTC. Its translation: CASSQDLAGNAYEQYF.

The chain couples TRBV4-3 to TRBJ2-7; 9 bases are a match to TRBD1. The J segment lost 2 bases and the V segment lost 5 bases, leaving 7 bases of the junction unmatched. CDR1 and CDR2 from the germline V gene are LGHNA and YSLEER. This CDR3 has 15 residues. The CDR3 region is CASSTSRTGAYEQYF. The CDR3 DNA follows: TGCGCCAGCAGCACTAGCCGGACAGGGGCCTACGAGCAGTACTTC.

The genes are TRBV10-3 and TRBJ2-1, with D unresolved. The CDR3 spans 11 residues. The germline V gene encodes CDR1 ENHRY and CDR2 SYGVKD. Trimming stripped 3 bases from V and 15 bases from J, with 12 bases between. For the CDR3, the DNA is TGTGCCATCAGTGACCTCCCAAACTGGTTCTTC. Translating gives CAISDLPNWFF.

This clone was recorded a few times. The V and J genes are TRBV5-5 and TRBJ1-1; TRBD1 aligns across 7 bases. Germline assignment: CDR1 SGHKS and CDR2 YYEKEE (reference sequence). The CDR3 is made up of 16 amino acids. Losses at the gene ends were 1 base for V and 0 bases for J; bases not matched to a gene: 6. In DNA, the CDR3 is TGTGCCAGCAGCTTGTGGGACAGCCTTATGAACACTGAAGCTTTCTTT. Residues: CASSLWDSLMNTEAFF.

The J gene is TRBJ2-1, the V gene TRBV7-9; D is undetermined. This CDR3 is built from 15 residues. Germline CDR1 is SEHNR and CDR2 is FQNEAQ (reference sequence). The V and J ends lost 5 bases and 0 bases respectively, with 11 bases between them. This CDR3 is CASSHRLSSYNEQFF. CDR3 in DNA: TGTGCCAGCAGCCATCGACTCAGCTCCTACAATGAGCAGTTCTTC.

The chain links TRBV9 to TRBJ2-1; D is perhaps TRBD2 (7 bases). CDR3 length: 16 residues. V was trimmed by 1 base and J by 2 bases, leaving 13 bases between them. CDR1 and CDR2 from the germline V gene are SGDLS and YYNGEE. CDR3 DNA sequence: TGTGCCAGCAGCGTAAGGGGGGGAAACCCCTACAATGAGCAGTTCTTC. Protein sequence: CASSVRGGNPYNEQFF.

The CDR3 coding sequence is TGTGCCAGCAGTTTAGGGAAGGGTTCTCTACCCTACGAGCAGTACTTC. Protein: CASSLGKGSLPYEQYF. The chain uses TRBV28 and TRBJ2-7; D ambiguous. The CDR3 length is 16 residues. Germline lookup yields CDR1 MDHEN and CDR2 SYDVKM. The V end was cut by 2 bases, the J end by 2 bases, with 16 bases between. The full variable domain, completed using reference TRBV28 and TRBJ2-7, is DVKVTQSSRYLVKRTGEKVFLECVQDMDHENMFWYRQDPGLGLRLIYFSYDVKMKEKGDIPEGYSVSREKKERFSLILESASTNQTSMYLCASSLGKGSLPYEQYFGPGTRLTVT.

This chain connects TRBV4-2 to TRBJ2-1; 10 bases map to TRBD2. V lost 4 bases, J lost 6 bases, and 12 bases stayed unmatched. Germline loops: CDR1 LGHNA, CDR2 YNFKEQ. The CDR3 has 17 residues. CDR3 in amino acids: CASSPNSGRPPSNEQFF. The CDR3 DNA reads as TGTGCCAGCAGCCCCAATAGCGGGAGGCCCCCCTCCAATGAGCAGTTCTTC.

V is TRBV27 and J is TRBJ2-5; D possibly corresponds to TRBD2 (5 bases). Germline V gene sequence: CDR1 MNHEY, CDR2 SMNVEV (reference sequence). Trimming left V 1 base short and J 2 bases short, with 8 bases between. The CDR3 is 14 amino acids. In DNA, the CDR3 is TGTGCCAGCAGTTTATGGACGGGGCAAGAGACCCAGTACTTC. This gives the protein CASSLWTGQETQYF.

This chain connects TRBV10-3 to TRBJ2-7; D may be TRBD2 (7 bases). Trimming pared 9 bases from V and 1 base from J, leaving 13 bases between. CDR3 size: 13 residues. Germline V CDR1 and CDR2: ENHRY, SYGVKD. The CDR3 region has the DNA TGTGCCATGGCGGGGGACACTTCCTACGAGCAGTACTTC. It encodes CAMAGDTSYEQYF.

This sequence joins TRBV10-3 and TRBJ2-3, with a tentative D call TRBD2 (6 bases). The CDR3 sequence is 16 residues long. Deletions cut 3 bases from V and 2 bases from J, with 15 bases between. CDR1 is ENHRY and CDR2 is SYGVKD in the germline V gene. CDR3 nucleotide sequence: TGTGCCATCAGTGACTTTCCAGCGGGCGACACAGATACGCAGTATTTT. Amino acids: CAISDFPAGDTDTQYF.

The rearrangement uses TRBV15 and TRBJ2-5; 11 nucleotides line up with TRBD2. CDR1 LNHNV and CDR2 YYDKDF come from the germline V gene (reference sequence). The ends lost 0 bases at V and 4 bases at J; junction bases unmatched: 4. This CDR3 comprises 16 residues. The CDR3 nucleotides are TGTGCCACCAGCAGAGAGACTAGCGGGATGGGAGAGACCCAGTACTTC. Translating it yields CATSRETSGMGETQYF.

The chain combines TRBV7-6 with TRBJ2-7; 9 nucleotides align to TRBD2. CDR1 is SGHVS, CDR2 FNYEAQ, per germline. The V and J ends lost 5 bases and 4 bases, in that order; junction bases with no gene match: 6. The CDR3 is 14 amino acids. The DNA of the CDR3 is TGTGCCAGCAGCCCGGGAGCGGGGGGTTACGAGCAGTACTTC. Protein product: CASSPGAGGYEQYF.

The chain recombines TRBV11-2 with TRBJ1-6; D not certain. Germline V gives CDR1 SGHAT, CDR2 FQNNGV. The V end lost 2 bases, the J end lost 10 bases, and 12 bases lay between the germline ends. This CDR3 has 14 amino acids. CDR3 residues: CASSLPGEGSPLHF. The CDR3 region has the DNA TGTGCCAGCAGCTTACCCGGGGAAGGCTCACCCCTCCACTTT.

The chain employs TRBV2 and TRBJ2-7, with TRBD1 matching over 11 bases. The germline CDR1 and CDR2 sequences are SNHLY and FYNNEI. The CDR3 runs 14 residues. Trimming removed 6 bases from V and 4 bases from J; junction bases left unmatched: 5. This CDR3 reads CASSWTGGRYEQYF. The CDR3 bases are TGTGCCAGCAGCTGGACAGGGGGCAGATACGAGCAGTACTTC.

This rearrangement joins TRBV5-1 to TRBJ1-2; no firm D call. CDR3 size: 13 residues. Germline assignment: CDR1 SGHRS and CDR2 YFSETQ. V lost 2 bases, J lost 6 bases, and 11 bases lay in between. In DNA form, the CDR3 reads TGCGCCAGCAGCTTTACGGCCAAGAATGGCTACACCTTC. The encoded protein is CASSFTAKNGYTF. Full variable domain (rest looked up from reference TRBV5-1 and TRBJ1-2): KAGVTQTPRYLIKTRGQQVTLSCSPISGHRSVSWYQQTPGQGLQFLFEYFSETQRNKGNFPGRFSGRQFSNSRSEMNVSTLELGDSALYLCASSFTAKNGYTFGSGTRLTVV.

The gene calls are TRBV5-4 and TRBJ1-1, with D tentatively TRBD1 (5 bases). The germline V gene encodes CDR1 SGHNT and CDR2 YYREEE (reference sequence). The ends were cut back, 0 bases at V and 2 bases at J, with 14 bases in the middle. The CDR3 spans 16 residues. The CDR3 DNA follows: TGTGCCAGCAGCTTGGACTGGAGGGGCAGCAACACTGAAGCTTTCTTT. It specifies CASSLDWRGSNTEAFF.